Presented here are 11 T cell receptor beta chains from one specimen sequenced in a study of shared clonotypes between healthy human individuals. Positively selected for CCR7, the CD45RO-negative cells used as naive CD8 cells excluded terminally differentiated effector memory CD45RA+ cells. TCRdb keeps only in-frame clones here, not all; method: immunoSEQ multiplex PCR. The data contain roughly 2.1 million clones, 85% to 95% of them singletons. Sample: naive CD8+ T cells from PBMCs. These receptors all come from a man aged 18 to 29 in good health. Some clones in this sample may be carry-over from other donors' samples.

The V call is TRBV9, the J call TRBJ1-2; D not certain. CDR1 is SGDLS and CDR2 is YYNGEE in the germline V gene. CDR3 size: 14 residues. Trimming took 4 bases from V and 0 from J, leaving 10 bases between them. The CDR3 bases are TGTGCCAGCAGCCCGGGATCCACTAACTATGGCTACACCTTC. It translates to CASSPGSTNYGYTF.

The chain employs TRBV7-9 and TRBJ2-3, with 7 bases fitting TRBD2. Germline loops: CDR1 SEHNR, CDR2 FQNEAQ (reference sequence). J gave up 0 bases and V 6 bases, and 3 bases lay outside the gene matches. The CDR3 totals 14 residues. The CDR3 region has the DNA TGTGCCAGCAGACTAGCGTATAGCACAGATACGCAGTATTTT. Amino acid sequence: CASRLAYSTDTQYF. The complete variable domain, with remaining parts taken from reference TRBV7-9 and TRBJ2-3, reads DTGVSQNPRHKITKRGQNVTFRCDPISEHNRLYWYRQTLGQGPEFLTYFQNEAQLEKSRLLSDRFSAERPKGSFSTLEIQRTEQGDSAMYLCASRLAYSTDTQYFGPGTRLTVL.

A remark on this clone: Distinct nucleotide sequences in the sample also encode this CDR3. This sequence joins TRBV27 and TRBJ2-7; 7 bases agree with TRBD2. V shed 8 bases and J 7 bases; nucleotides not matched to a gene: 2. This CDR3 spans 10 amino acids. Germline V gene data show CDR1 as MNHEY and CDR2 as SMNVEV (reference sequence). CDR3 sequence (DNA): TGTGCCAGCGGGAGGGGAGAGCAGTACTTC. This gives the protein CASGRGEQYF.

V and J are TRBV4-2 and TRBJ1-5; TRBD1 matches 7 bases. V was pared by 2 bases and J by 3 bases, with 4 bases of the junction left unmatched. The CDR3 sequence is 15 residues long. CDR1 is LGHNA, CDR2 YNFKEQ, per germline. DNA of the CDR3: TGTGCCAGCAGCCAATTGACAGGGTTCAATCAGCCCCAGCATTTT. Residues: CASSQLTGFNQPQHF.

J is TRBJ2-7 and V is TRBV27, with 8 bases fitting TRBD2. CDR3 length equals 16 residues. With V trimmed by 3 bases and J by 3 bases, 10 bases remained unmatched. Germline V CDR1 and CDR2: MNHEY, SMNVEV (reference sequence). The CDR3 spells CASSFSAGVNVYEQYF. CDR3 DNA: TGTGCCAGCAGTTTTTCAGCGGGAGTTAACGTCTACGAGCAGTACTTC.

The V and J genes are TRBV27 and TRBJ2-1, with 16 bases matching TRBD2. Germline V gene data show CDR1 as MNHEY and CDR2 as SMNVEV (reference sequence). The length of the CDR3 is 15 residues. With V trimmed by 5 bases and J by 9 bases, 4 bases remained unmatched. CDR3 amino acids: CASSTGTSGRAEQFF. As DNA, the CDR3 is TGTGCCAGCAGTACCGGGACTAGCGGGAGGGCTGAGCAGTTCTTC.

J is TRBJ1-1 and V is TRBV14; D unresolved. Germline assignment: CDR1 SGHDN and CDR2 FVKESK. The CDR3 sequence is 17 residues long. V lost 2 bases and J 3 bases, leaving 19 bases between the germline ends. This CDR3 reads CASSQPGWTEEDTEAFF. The CDR3 DNA sequence: TGTGCCAGCAGCCAACCGGGGTGGACGGAAGAGGACACTGAAGCTTTCTTT.

This clone was seen once. V and J are TRBV2 and TRBJ1-1, with D possibly being TRBD1 (6 bases). The CDR3 has 14 amino acids. Germline CDR1 reads SNHLY; CDR2 reads FYNNEI. V lost 0 bases and J 7 bases, leaving 12 bases between the germline ends. CDR3 in DNA: TGTGCCAGCAGTGAAGCGCGCAGGGGTCTTGAAGCTTTCTTT. Amino acid sequence: CASSEARRGLEAFF.

V gene TRBV10-3 combines with J gene TRBJ2-2; 8 bases are a match to TRBD2. Germline lookup yields CDR1 ENHRY and CDR2 SYGVKD. The CDR3 runs to 18 residues. With V trimmed by 2 bases and J by 5 bases, 13 bases remained unmatched. CDR3 sequence reads: CAISEGTRTDTWTGELFF. The CDR3 region has the DNA TGTGCCATCAGTGAGGGGACTAGGACGGATACTTGGACCGGGGAGCTGTTTTTT.

The chain carries TRBV6-1 and TRBJ2-7, with TRBD1 matching over 10 bases. In germline, CDR1 is MNHNS, CDR2 SASEGT. V was pared by 10 bases and J by 2 bases, with 11 bases of the junction left unmatched. The CDR3 runs 15 residues. The CDR3 nucleotides are TGTGCCACCCAAATCGGGACAGGGGTTGCCTACGAGCAGTACTTC. Amino acid sequence: CATQIGTGVAYEQYF.

This clone was detected once. The sample has other DNA sequences that encode this CDR3 too. This chain links TRBV5-6 with TRBJ2-7; D is ambiguous. Germline CDR1 reads SGHDT; CDR2 reads YYEEEE. The germline V and J ends were trimmed by 0 bases and 6 bases, with 7 bases remaining between them. This CDR3 contains 12 residues. CDR3 in DNA: TGTGCCAGCAGCTTGGGAGGCTCCGAGCAGTACTTC. It codes for CASSLGGSEQYF.